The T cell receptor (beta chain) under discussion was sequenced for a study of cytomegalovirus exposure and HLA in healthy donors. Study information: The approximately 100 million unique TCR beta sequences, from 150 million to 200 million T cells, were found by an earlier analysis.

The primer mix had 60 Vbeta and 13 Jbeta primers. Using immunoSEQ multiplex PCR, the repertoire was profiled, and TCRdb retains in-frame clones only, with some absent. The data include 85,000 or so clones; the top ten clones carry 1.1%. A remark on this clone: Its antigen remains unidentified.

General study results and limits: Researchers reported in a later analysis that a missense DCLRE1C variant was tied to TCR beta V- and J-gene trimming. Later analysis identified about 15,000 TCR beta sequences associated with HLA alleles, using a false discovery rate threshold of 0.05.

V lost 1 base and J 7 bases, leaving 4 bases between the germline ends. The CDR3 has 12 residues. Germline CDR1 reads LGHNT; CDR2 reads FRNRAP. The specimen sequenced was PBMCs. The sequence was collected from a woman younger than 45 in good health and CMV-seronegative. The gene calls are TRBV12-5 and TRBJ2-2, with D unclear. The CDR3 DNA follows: TGTGCTAGTGGTTTGGGTCTCGGGGAGCTGTTTTTT. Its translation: CASGLGLGELFF.